One TCR beta chain is described in this entry. No antigen is known for it. This sample stems from a study of CD8+ T cells in alopecia areata. On the study more broadly: Tofacitinib continued for 6 to 18 months and was then withheld for 6 months. Study results and caveats: On tofacitinib, scalp clonality and expanded CD8+ clones among top 100 fell significantly.

Isolated RNA was reverse transcribed into cDNA used as the sequencing template. Profiled with immunoSEQ multiplex PCR; TCRdb holds only in-frame clones, not every one. The table has under 150,000 clones, 80% to 90% seen once. The CDR3 is 13 amino acids. Trimming left V 4 bases short and J 5 bases short, with 12 bases between. The V gene's germline CDR1 is SGDLS and CDR2 YYNGEE. The treatment denotes: oral pan-JAK inhibitor, 5-10 mg twice daily. The receptor was derived from a human donor with alopecia areata. Specimen: CD8+ T cells sorted from blood, collected at week 4, from a patient treated with tofacitinib. V usage is TRBV9 and J usage is TRBJ2-5, with D possibly TRBD2 on 5 matching bases. The CDR3, as DNA: TGTGCCAGCAGCTCCTGGACGGGGGAGACCCAGTACTTC. It specifies CASSSWTGETQYF. Full variable domain (outside the CDR3, taken from reference TRBV9 and TRBJ2-5): DSGVTQTPKHLITATGQRVTLRCSPRSGDLSVYWYQQSLDQGLQFLIQYYNGEERAKGNILERFSAQQFPDLHSELNLSSLELGDSALYFCASSSWTGETQYFGPGTRLLVL.